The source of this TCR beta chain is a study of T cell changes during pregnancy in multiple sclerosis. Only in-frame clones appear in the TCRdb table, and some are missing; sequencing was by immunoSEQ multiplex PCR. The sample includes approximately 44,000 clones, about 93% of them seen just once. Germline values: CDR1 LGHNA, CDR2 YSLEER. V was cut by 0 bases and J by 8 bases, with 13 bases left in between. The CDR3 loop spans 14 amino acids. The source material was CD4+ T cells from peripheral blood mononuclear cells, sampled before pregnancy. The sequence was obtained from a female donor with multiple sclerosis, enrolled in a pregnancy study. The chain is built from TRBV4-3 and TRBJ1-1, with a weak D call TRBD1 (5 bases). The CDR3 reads CASSQEVTRAEAFF. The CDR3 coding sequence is TGCGCCAGCAGCCAAGAGGTAACCAGGGCAGAAGCTTTCTTT.